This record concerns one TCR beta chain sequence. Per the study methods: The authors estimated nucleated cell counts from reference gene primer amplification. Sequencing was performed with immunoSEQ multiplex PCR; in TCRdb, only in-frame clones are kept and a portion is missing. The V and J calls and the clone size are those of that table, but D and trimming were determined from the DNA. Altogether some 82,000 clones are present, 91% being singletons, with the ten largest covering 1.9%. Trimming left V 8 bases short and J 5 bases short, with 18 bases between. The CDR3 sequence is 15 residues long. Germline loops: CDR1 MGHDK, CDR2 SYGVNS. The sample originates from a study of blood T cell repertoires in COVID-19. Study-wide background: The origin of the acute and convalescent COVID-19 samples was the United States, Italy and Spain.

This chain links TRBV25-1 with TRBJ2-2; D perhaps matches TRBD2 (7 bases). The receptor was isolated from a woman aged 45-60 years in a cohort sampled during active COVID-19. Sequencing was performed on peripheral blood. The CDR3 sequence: CASRGAGARTGELFF. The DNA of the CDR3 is TGTGCCAGCCGGGGGGCGGGGGCGCGAACCGGGGAGCTGTTTTTT.